Reported below is one TCR beta chain. The sample belongs to a study of T cell changes during pregnancy in multiple sclerosis. Sequencing used immunoSEQ multiplex PCR; TCRdb keeps in-frame clones, though not all of them. The sample yields 80,000 to 130,000 clones, roughly 92% seen once. The CDR3 is 14 residues long. Germline V CDR1 and CDR2: GTSNPN, SVGIG (reference sequence). V lost 2 bases and J lost 3, with 14 bases in between. Here the sequenced sample was peripheral blood, taken in the second trimester of pregnancy. This receptor was taken from a female donor with multiple sclerosis, enrolled in a pregnancy study. This chain joins TRBV30 and TRBJ2-7, with D uncertain. In nucleotides, the CDR3 is TGTGCCTGGAGTAGAGACACAACCTTCTACGAGCAGTACTTC. Translating gives CAWSRDTTFYEQYF.